Listed here are 20 T cell receptor beta chains from one sample, sequenced in a study of OX40 agonist ivuxolimab in advanced cancers. This table comes from immunoSEQ multiplex PCR, and its TCRdb copy is limited to in-frame clones, with some not included. Of approximately 35,000 clones listed, around 85% are singletons. Specimen: CD4+ or CD8+ T cells sorted from blood, collected in a trial of the OX40 agonist ivuxolimab. Every receptor here comes from an adult with an advanced solid tumor such as melanoma, head and neck, liver or kidney cancer.

The rearrangement links TRBV4-1 to TRBJ1-6; D not resolved. In germline, CDR1 is MGHRA, CDR2 YSYEKL. Between the trimmed V and J ends, which lost 3 bases and 10 bases, there was a span of 19 bases. There are 16 residues in the CDR3. The DNA for the CDR3 is TGCGCCAGCAGCCACGCCCAAACCGGCCGGGGATCACCCCTCCACTTT. This translates into CASSHAQTGRGSPLHF.

This chain joins TRBV15 and TRBJ2-3; D uncertain. Deletions cut 0 bases from V and 10 bases from J, with 20 bases between. CDR1 LNHNV and CDR2 YYDKDF come from the germline V gene (reference sequence). CDR3 size: 16 residues. The CDR3 reads CATSRDHRKGSVAQYF. As DNA, the CDR3 is TGTGCCACCAGCAGAGATCACCGTAAGGGTAGTGTCGCGCAGTATTTT.

The chain couples TRBV19 to TRBJ1-1, with a weak D call TRBD1 (5 bases). CDR1 is LNHDA, CDR2 SQIVND, per germline (reference sequence). The CDR3 has 16 residues. V lost 6 bases and J 0 bases, leaving 17 bases between the germline ends. DNA of the CDR3: TGTGCCAGTAGCGGACCGCCGGGGCAGCTGAACACTGAAGCTTTCTTT. Its protein product is CASSGPPGQLNTEAFF.

The chain links TRBV11-2 to TRBJ2-5; no firm D call. Matching the DNA end better, TRBJ2-7 makes the J call doubtful. CDR3 size: 14 residues. Germline V lookup: CDR1 SGHAT, CDR2 FQNNGV. The CDR3 region has the DNA TGTGCCAGCAGCTTAGTTGGTCGGTCGGGCGAGCAGTACTTC. It translates to CASSLVGRSGEQYF.

In this sample, this clone turned up a few times. The rearrangement links TRBV5-1 to TRBJ2-3, with TRBD2 matching 8 bases. Germline V CDR1 and CDR2: SGHRS, YFSETQ. CDR3 size: 17 residues. V was clipped by 0 bases and J by 0 bases; unmatched bases: 6. CDR3: CASSLDLSGVSTDTQYF. The CDR3, as DNA: TGCGCCAGCAGCTTGGACCTTAGCGGGGTTAGCACAGATACGCAGTATTTT. The full variable domain, its missing parts supplied by reference TRBV5-1 and TRBJ2-3, is KAGVTQTPRYLIKTRGQQVTLSCSPISGHRSVSWYQQTPGQGLQFLFEYFSETQRNKGNFPGRFSGRQFSNSRSEMNVSTLELGDSALYLCASSLDLSGVSTDTQYFGPGTRLTVL.

The genes are TRBV9 and TRBJ1-2; 10 nucleotides line up with TRBD1. Germline V gene sequence: CDR1 SGDLS, CDR2 YYNGEE. The CDR3 loop spans 16 amino acids. V trimming: 0 bases; J trimming: 3 bases; junction bases outside the gene matches: 5. DNA of the CDR3: TGTGCCAGCAGCGTAGCCGTGGGGACAGGGGACTATGGCTACACCTTC. This encodes CASSVAVGTGDYGYTF.

The gene calls are TRBV11-2 and TRBJ1-4; a weak D match, TRBD1 (5 bases). This CDR3 region has 18 residues. From germline, CDR1 is SGHAT and CDR2 FQNNGV. V was trimmed by 1 base and J by 4 bases, leaving 19 bases between them. The CDR3 nucleotides are TGTGCCAGCAGCTTAGCGGGCCAGGGCGGGACGGGTAATGAAAAACTGTTTTTT. Its translation is CASSLAGQGGTGNEKLFF.

The chain has TRBV19 and TRBJ1-4; possibly TRBD1 for D (6 bases). Germline V gene lookup returns CDR1 LNHDA and CDR2 SQIVND (reference sequence). The V end was cut by 5 bases, the J end by 6 bases, with 13 bases between. The CDR3 is 14 residues long. In nucleotides, the CDR3 is TGTGCCAGTAGTCATACAGGGAGCGATGAAAAACTGTTTTTT. Translating it yields CASSHTGSDEKLFF. The whole variable domain, filled in from reference TRBV19 and TRBJ1-4, reads DGGITQSPKYLFRKEGQNVTLSCEQNLNHDAMYWYRQDPGQGLRLIYYSQIVNDFQKGDIAEGYSVSREKKESFPLTVTSAQKNPTAFYLCASSHTGSDEKLFFGSGTQLSVL.

This clone was recorded a few times. This rearrangement joins TRBV21-1 to TRBJ1-5. TRBV21-1 is termed a pseudogene. The length of the CDR3 is 17 residues. DNA for the CDR3: TGTGCCAGCAGCAAAAAAAGCTCCCCTAATAGCAATCAGCCCCAGCATTTT. This sequence encodes CASSKKSSPNSNQPQHF.

This clone was counted once. The V gene is TRBV2, the J gene TRBJ1-2, with 7 positions matching TRBD1. The germline V gene has CDR1 SNHLY and CDR2 FYNNEI. The V and J ends lost 6 bases and 5 bases, in that order; junction bases with no gene match: 12. The CDR3 totals 15 residues. The CDR3 DNA is TGTGCCAGCAGGACCGGGACAGTGGCGAGGTATGGCTACACCTTC. Residues: CASRTGTVARYGYTF.

The CDR3 sequence is CASRVSGGATDTQYF. The CDR3 region has the DNA TGCGCCAGCAGGGTTAGCGGGGGGGCGACAGATACGCAGTATTTT. This chain connects TRBV5-1 to TRBJ2-3, with 11 positions matching TRBD2. CDR3 length: 15 amino acids. With V trimmed by 5 bases and J by 3 bases, 5 bases remained unmatched. CDR1 and CDR2 from the germline V gene are SGHRS and YFSETQ.

The chain employs TRBV5-1 and TRBJ2-7, with 8 bases identical to TRBD1. From germline, CDR1 is SGHRS and CDR2 YFSETQ. The V and J ends lost 4 bases and 2 bases, in that order; junction bases with no gene match: 5. This CDR3 region has 14 residues. CDR3 in DNA: TGCGCCAGCAGCACCACAGGGGGTACCTACGAGCAGTACTTC. This sequence encodes CASSTTGGTYEQYF.

The table lists this clone with a few counts. CDR3 residues: CASSYSSSTGTGYTF. CDR3 DNA: TGTGCCAGCAGTTACTCGAGTTCTACAGGGACTGGCTACACCTTC. The J gene is TRBJ1-2, the V gene TRBV6-6; D is perhaps TRBD1 (6 bases). V was cut by 0 bases and J by 7 bases, with 15 bases left in between. The CDR3 has 15 amino acids. Germline assignment: CDR1 MNHNY and CDR2 SVGAGI (reference sequence).

CDR3 in DNA: TGTGCCAGCAGCCAGACAGGGGGAGAGGGCCCGCAGTATTTT. This gives the protein CASSQTGGEGPQYF. The V and J genes are TRBV13 and TRBJ2-3; TRBD1 agrees at 9 bases. Trimming took 5 bases from V and 10 from J; bases not matched to a gene: 10. CDR1 is PRHDT, CDR2 FYEKMQ, per germline (reference sequence). This CDR3 has 14 amino acids. Supplemented by reference TRBV13 and TRBJ2-3, the full variable domain reads AAGVIQSPRHLIKEKRETATLKCYPIPRHDTVYWYQQGPGQDPQFLISFYEKMQSDKGSIPDRFSAQQFSDYHSELNMSSLELGDSALYFCASSQTGGEGPQYFGPGTRLTVL.

The chain combines TRBV5-5 with TRBJ2-5; TRBD2 matches 12 bases. Germline V gene data show CDR1 as SGHKS and CDR2 as YYEKEE (reference sequence). CDR3 length: 16 amino acids. The ends lost 4 bases at V and 1 base at J; junction bases unmatched: 5. The CDR3 DNA reads as TGTGCCAGCAGCCAGACTAGCGGGGGCCTCCAAGAGACCCAGTACTTC. Protein sequence: CASSQTSGGLQETQYF.

V usage is TRBV14 and J usage is TRBJ1-1, with 8 positions matching TRBD1. From germline, CDR1 is SGHDN and CDR2 FVKESK. The CDR3 is 14 amino acids. Trimming removed 4 bases from V and 5 bases from J; junction bases left unmatched: 6. This chain's CDR3 is CASSLQGASTEAFF. Written as DNA, the CDR3 is TGTGCCAGCAGCCTCCAGGGGGCTTCGACTGAAGCTTTCTTT.

J is TRBJ1-1 and V is TRBV5-1; possible D gene TRBD1, 6 bases. V was cut by 0 bases and J by 8 bases, with 11 bases left in between. The CDR3 has 13 residues. Per germline, CDR1 SGHRS and CDR2 YFSETQ. CDR3: CASSLVGGREAFF. In nucleotides, the CDR3 is TGCGCCAGCAGCTTGGTCGGGGGGCGGGAAGCTTTCTTT. The whole variable domain, filled in from reference TRBV5-1 and TRBJ1-1, reads KAGVTQTPRYLIKTRGQQVTLSCSPISGHRSVSWYQQTPGQGLQFLFEYFSETQRNKGNFPGRFSGRQFSNSRSEMNVSTLELGDSALYLCASSLVGGREAFFGQGTRLTVV.

This chain connects TRBV19 to TRBJ1-2, with a tentative D call TRBD1 (6 bases). The CDR3 has 15 amino acids. Between the trimmed V and J ends, which lost 3 bases and 4 bases, there was a span of 15 bases. Germline values: CDR1 LNHDA, CDR2 SQIVND (reference sequence). The CDR3 DNA is TGTGCCAGTAGTATGGGAGCAGGGGACCGCTATGGCTACACCTTC. The encoded protein is CASSMGAGDRYGYTF.

This clone was seen only a few times. The chain links TRBV19 to TRBJ2-2; 8 nucleotides line up with TRBD1. The V segment lost 5 bases and the J segment 5 bases; nucleotides outside the gene matches: 4. The CDR3 extends over 14 amino acids. Germline V gene data show CDR1 as LNHDA and CDR2 as SQIVND (reference sequence). CDR3: CASSLTGVTGELFF. DNA of the CDR3: TGTGCCAGTAGTTTGACAGGGGTAACCGGGGAGCTGTTTTTT. Full variable domain (outside the CDR3, taken from reference TRBV19 and TRBJ2-2): DGGITQSPKYLFRKEGQNVTLSCEQNLNHDAMYWYRQDPGQGLRLIYYSQIVNDFQKGDIAEGYSVSREKKESFPLTVTSAQKNPTAFYLCASSLTGVTGELFFGEGSRLTVL.

The chain joins TRBV28 to TRBJ2-4; 7 bases align to TRBD2. J was trimmed by 3 bases and V by 5 bases; bases with no gene match: 10. Germline-derived CDR1 and CDR2 are MDHEN and SYDVKM. The CDR3 is 16 residues long. The CDR3 DNA reads as TGTGCCAGCAGTACCTTAGGGAGGGGCCACAAAAACATTCAGTACTTC. Translating it yields CASSTLGRGHKNIQYF.